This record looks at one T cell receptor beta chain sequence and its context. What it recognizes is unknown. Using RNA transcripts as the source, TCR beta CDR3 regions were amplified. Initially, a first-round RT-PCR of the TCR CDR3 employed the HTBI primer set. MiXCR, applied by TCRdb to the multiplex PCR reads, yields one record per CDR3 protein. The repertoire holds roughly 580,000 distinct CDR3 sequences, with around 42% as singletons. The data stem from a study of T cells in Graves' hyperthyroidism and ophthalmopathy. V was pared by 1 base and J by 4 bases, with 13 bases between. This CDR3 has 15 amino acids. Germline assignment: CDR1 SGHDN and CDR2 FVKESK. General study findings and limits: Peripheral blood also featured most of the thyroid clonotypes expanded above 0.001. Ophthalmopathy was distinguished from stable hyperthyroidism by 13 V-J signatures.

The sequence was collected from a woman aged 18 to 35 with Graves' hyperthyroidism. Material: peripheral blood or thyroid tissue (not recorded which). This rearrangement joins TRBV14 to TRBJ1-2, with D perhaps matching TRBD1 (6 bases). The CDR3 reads CASSQVQGFIYGYTF. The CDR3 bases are TGTGCCAGCAGCCAAGTCCAGGGGTTTATCTATGGCTACACCTTC.